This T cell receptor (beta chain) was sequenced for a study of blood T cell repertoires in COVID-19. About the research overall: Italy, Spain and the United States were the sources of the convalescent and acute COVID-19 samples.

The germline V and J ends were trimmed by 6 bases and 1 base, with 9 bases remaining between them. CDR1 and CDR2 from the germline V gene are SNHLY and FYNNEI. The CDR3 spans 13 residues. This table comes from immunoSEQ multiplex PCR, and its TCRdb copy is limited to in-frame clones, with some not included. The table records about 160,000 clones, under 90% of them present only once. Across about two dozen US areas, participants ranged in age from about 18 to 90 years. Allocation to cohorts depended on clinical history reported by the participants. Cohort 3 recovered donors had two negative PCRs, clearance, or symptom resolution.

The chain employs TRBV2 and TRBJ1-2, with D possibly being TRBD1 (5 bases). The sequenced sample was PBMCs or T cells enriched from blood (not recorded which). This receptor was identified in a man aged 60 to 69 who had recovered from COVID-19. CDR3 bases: TGTGCCAGCAGCGTGGACATTAACTATGGCTACACCTTC. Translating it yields CASSVDINYGYTF.